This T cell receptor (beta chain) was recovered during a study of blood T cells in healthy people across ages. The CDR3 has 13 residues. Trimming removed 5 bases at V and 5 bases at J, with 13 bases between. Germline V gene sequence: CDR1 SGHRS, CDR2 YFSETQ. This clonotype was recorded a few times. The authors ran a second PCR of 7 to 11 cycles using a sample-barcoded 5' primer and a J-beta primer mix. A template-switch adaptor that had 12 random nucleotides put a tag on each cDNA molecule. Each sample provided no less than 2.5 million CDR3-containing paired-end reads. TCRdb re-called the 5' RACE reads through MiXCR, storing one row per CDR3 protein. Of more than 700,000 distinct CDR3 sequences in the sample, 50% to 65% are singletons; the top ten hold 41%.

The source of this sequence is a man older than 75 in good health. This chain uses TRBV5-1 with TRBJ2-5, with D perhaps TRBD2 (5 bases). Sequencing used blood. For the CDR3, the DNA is TGCGCCAGCAGTTCACCCCCGGGGGAGACCCAGTACTTC. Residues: CASSSPPGETQYF.